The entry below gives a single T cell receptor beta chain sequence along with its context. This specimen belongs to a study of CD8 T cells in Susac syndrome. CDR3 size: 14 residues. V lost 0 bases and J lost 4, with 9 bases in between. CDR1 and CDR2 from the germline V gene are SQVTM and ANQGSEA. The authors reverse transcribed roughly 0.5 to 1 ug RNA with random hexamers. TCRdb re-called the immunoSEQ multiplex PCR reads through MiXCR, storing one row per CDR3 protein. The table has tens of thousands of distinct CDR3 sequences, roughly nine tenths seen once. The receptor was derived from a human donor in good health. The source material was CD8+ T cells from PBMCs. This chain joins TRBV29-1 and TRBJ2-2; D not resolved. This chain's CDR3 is CSVEERSATGELFF. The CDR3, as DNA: TGCAGCGTTGAAGAACGGAGTGCCACCGGGGAGCTGTTTTTT.